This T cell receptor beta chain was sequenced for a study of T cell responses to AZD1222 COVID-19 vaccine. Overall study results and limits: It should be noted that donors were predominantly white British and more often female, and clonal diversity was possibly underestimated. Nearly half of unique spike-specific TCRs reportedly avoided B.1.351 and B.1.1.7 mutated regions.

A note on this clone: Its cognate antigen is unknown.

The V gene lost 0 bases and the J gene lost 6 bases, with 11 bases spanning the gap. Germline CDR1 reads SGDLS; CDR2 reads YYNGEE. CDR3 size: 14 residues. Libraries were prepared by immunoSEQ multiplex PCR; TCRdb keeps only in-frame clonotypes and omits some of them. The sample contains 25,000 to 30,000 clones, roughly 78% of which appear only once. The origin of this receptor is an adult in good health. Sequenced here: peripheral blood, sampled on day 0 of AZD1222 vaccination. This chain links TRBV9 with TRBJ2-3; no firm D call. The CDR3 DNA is TGTGCCAGCAGCGTAGATAAAGAAAGGGATACGCAGTATTTT. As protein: CASSVDKERDTQYF. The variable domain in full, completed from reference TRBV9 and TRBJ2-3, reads DSGVTQTPKHLITATGQRVTLRCSPRSGDLSVYWYQQSLDQGLQFLIQYYNGEERAKGNILERFSAQQFPDLHSELNLSSLELGDSALYFCASSVDKERDTQYFGPGTRLTVL.